This record covers a single T cell receptor beta chain. This table comes from immunoSEQ multiplex PCR, and its TCRdb copy is limited to in-frame clones, with some not included. The table has around 60,000 clones, 96% seen once; the top ten hold about 2.3%. The sample originates from a study of T cell changes during pregnancy in multiple sclerosis. CDR3 length equals 12 residues. The germline gives CDR1 MGHRA, CDR2 YSYEKL. Trimming shortened V by 0 bases and J by 6 bases, and 6 bases separated the two germline ends. This chain links TRBV4-1 with TRBJ2-7; D not resolved. The TCR was taken from a female donor with multiple sclerosis, enrolled in a pregnancy study. Here the sequenced sample was CD8+ T cells from peripheral blood mononuclear cells, taken after pregnancy. CDR3 nucleotides: TGCGCCAGCAGCCAAGACAGATCCGAGCAGTACTTC. Its protein product is CASSQDRSEQYF.